The next 23 T cell receptor beta chains were all read from a single sample in a study of regulatory T cells in long-lasting Graves disease. Building of the TCR beta libraries involved iRepertoire HTBI primers and Arm-PCR of CDR3 regions. One entry per CDR3 protein results from TCRdb running MiXCR on the multiplex PCR reads. The sample includes about 430,000 distinct CDR3 sequences, roughly 23% of them seen just once. Time point given: persistent/refractory GD, antithyroid drugs over 5 years with positive TRAb. TCR sequences were obtained from RNA taken from PBMCs. Sample: peripheral blood mononuclear cells (PBMCs), taken when the disease was refractory, from a patient treated with antithyroid drugs. These receptors were collected from a female donor with Graves disease.

The chain couples TRBV2 to TRBJ2-3; possibly TRBD2 for D (6 bases). Germline CDR1 and CDR2: SNHLY and FYNNEI. This CDR3 is built from 12 residues. The V and J ends lost 11 bases and 5 bases respectively, with 14 bases between them. CDR3 amino acids: CAGGKGGDTQYF. The CDR3 coding sequence is TGTGCCGGAGGGAAGGGTGGAGATACGCAGTATTTT.

This clonotype has a handful of counts. The chain employs TRBV27 and TRBJ2-5; 7 bases line up with TRBD2. The CDR3 consists of 16 residues. Germline V CDR1 and CDR2: MNHEY, SMNVEV (reference sequence). With V trimmed by 4 bases and J by 7 bases, 15 bases remained unmatched. The CDR3 protein is CASSYSRDYYGGTQYF. CDR3 bases: TGTGCCAGCAGTTATAGCCGGGACTACTATGGCGGGACCCAGTACTTC.

The rearrangement links TRBV10-2 to TRBJ1-1, with no clear D. Trimming removed 4 bases from V and 1 base from J, with 10 bases in between. The CDR3 consists of 14 residues. In germline, CDR1 is WSHSY, CDR2 SAAADI. In DNA form, the CDR3 reads TGCGCCAGCAGTGTCGTGGCTCGGAACACTGAAGCTTTCTTT. Translation gives CASSVVARNTEAFF.

This clonotype was counted only a few times. This sequence joins TRBV28 and TRBJ2-3; D is tentatively TRBD1 or TRBD2 (5 bases each). The CDR3 runs 14 residues. Germline V CDR1 and CDR2: MDHEN, SYDVKM. V lost 3 bases and J lost 6, with 13 bases in between. CDR3 sequence (DNA): TGTGCCAGCAGTTTCAGGGACCCCATGGATACGCAGTATTTT. Protein: CASSFRDPMDTQYF.

The CDR3 region is CASSRTAGVIYEQYF. In DNA form, the CDR3 reads TGCGCCAGCAGCCGGACAGCGGGAGTTATTTACGAGCAGTACTTC. This sequence joins TRBV4-1 and TRBJ2-7; 8 nucleotides match TRBD2. Per the germline V gene, CDR1 is MGHRA and CDR2 is YSYEKL. With 4 bases clipped from V and 4 bases from J, the junction kept 9 bases outside the gene matches. The CDR3 extends over 15 amino acids.

This clonotype was observed at least ten times. This sequence joins TRBV28 and TRBJ2-6; D is undetermined. The germline V gene has CDR1 MDHEN and CDR2 SYDVKM. The CDR3 length is 13 residues. Trimming cost V 7 bases and J 0 bases, with 4 bases left between them. CDR3 sequence (DNA): TGTGCCAGCAATCTCTCTGGGGCCAACGTCCTGACTTTC. Its translation: CASNLSGANVLTF.

The chain uses TRBV18 and TRBJ1-3; no definite D call. CDR3 length: 15 amino acids. V was shortened by 3 bases and J by 0 bases, with 9 bases between the two germline ends. Germline lookup yields CDR1 KGHSH and CDR2 LQKENI. The CDR3 DNA sequence: TGTGCCAGCTCACCGAGCCAGGCCTCTGGAAACACCATATATTTT. Translating it yields CASSPSQASGNTIYF.

This clonotype came up many times. The V and J genes are TRBV11-2 and TRBJ1-1; D is ambiguous. Germline values: CDR1 SGHAT, CDR2 FQNNGV. The CDR3 is 10 residues long. With 0 bases removed from V and 8 bases from J, the gap between germline ends came to 1 base. Written as DNA, the CDR3 is TGTGCCAGCAGCTTAGAGGAAGCTTTCTTT. Its protein is CASSLEEAFF. Filled out from reference TRBV11-2 and TRBJ1-1, the complete variable domain reads EAGVAQSPRYKIIEKRQSVAFWCNPISGHATLYWYQQILGQGPKLLIQFQNNGVVDDSQLPKDRFSAERLKGVDSTLKIQPAKLEDSAVYLCASSLEEAFFGQGTRLTVV.

The V call is TRBV9, the J call TRBJ2-7; 8 bases agree with TRBD1. With V trimmed by 3 bases and J by 1 base, 9 bases remained unmatched. The CDR3 runs 16 residues. The germline CDR1 and CDR2 sequences are SGDLS and YYNGEE. The chain's CDR3 is CASSASGGSRSYEQYF. The CDR3 DNA is TGTGCCAGCAGCGCGTCAGGGGGCAGTAGGTCCTACGAGCAGTACTTC.

This clonotype came up many times. The chain links TRBV28 to TRBJ2-7; D perhaps matches TRBD1 (5 bases). This CDR3 is 11 amino acids long. CDR1 is MDHEN and CDR2 is SYDVKM in the germline V gene. Trimming took 7 bases from V and 6 from J, leaving 10 bases between them. CDR3 DNA: TGTGCCAGCACCCGAAGGGGCGAGCAGTACTTC. As protein: CASTRRGEQYF.

Details on this clonotype: With a much larger clone just one base away, this may be a read error. V usage is TRBV10-3 and J usage is TRBJ2-5; D call uncertain. The CDR3 is 11 amino acids. The V end was cut by 7 bases, the J end by 8 bases, with 11 bases between. Germline lookup yields CDR1 ENHRY and CDR2 SYGVKD. CDR3 sequence: CAIKERGTQYF. The CDR3 nucleotides are TGTGCCATCAAGGAGCGAGGTACCCAGTACTTC.

This clonotype has just a few counts. The chain has TRBV24-1 and TRBJ2-7; 9 bases match TRBD2. Trimming removed 3 bases from V and 2 bases from J; junction bases left unmatched: 4. Looked up from germline, CDR1 is KGHDR and CDR2 is SFDVKD. The CDR3 runs to 15 residues. The CDR3 protein is CATSDNSGSPYEQYF. CDR3 DNA: TGTGCCACCAGTGATAATAGCGGGAGTCCCTACGAGCAGTACTTC.

This chain uses TRBV20-1 with TRBJ2-7; 9 bases are a match to TRBD1. The length of the CDR3 is 14 residues. Per the germline V gene, CDR1 is DFQATT and CDR2 is SNEGSKA (reference sequence). Unmatched junction bases numbered 7, after V lost 6 bases and J lost 1 base. CDR3 nucleotides: TGCAGTGCGCCGACAGGGGGGAGATCCTACGAGCAGTACTTC. Translating gives CSAPTGGRSYEQYF.

This clonotype was found many times. The V gene is TRBV27, the J gene TRBJ2-5, with D tentatively TRBD1 or TRBD2 (5 bases each). CDR1 and CDR2 (germline): MNHEY, SMNVEV (reference sequence). The length of the CDR3 is 15 residues. V lost 3 bases and J 5 bases, leaving 16 bases between the germline ends. The CDR3 region is CASSLRTAEGETQYF. DNA of the CDR3: TGTGCCAGCAGTTTGAGAACGGCCGAGGGGGAGACCCAGTACTTC.

This chain links TRBV30 with TRBJ2-6; a weak D match, TRBD1 (6 bases). This CDR3 region has 15 residues. Germline V gene data show CDR1 as GTSNPN and CDR2 as SVGIG (reference sequence). Trimming removed 3 bases from V and 4 bases from J, with 13 bases in between. The CDR3 DNA follows: TGTGCCTGGAGCCAAGGACAGCGCGGGGCCAACGTCCTGACTTTC. Residues: CAWSQGQRGANVLTF. Variable domain in full (rest from reference TRBV30 and TRBJ2-6): SQTIHQWPATLVQPVGSPLSLECTVEGTSNPNLYWYRQAAGRGLQLLFYSVGIGQISSEVPQNLSASRPQDRQFILSSKKLLLSDSGFYLCAWSQGQRGANVLTFGAGSRLTVL.

The table lists this clonotype with many counts. The chain carries TRBV9 and TRBJ2-5, with 9 bases matching TRBD2. V lost 0 bases and J lost 5; bases outside the gene matches: 14. This CDR3 is 18 amino acids long. The V gene's germline CDR1 is SGDLS and CDR2 YYNGEE. CDR3 in amino acids: CASSVAGLAPPPEETQYF. CDR3 DNA sequence: TGTGCCAGCAGCGTAGCCGGACTAGCGCCTCCCCCCGAGGAGACCCAGTACTTC.

The chain recombines TRBV5-1 with TRBJ1-2; 8 bases fit TRBD1. The CDR3 loop spans 17 amino acids. V lost 4 bases and J lost 8; bases outside the gene matches: 19. Germline values: CDR1 SGHRS, CDR2 YFSETQ. The CDR3 loop reads CASSLTGVPRLGWGYTF. CDR3 sequence (DNA): TGCGCCAGCAGCCTGACAGGGGTCCCCCGGCTAGGTTGGGGCTACACCTTC.

This clonotype showed up just a few times. The germline gene is not matched at one end of the junction; a read error may be the cause. The chain is built from TRBV5-5 and TRBJ2-7; D possibly corresponds to TRBD2 (7 bases). This CDR3 is 14 amino acids long. The germline V gene encodes CDR1 SGHKS and CDR2 YYEKEE (reference sequence). The CDR3 spells CASRDTGRAYEQHF. CDR3 sequence (DNA): TGTGCCAGCAGGGATACAGGGAGGGCCTACGAGCAGCACTTC.

This clonotype has a handful of counts. V and J are TRBV28 and TRBJ2-3; the match to TRBD2 covers 9 bases. V was clipped by 5 bases and J by 10 bases; unmatched bases: 13. Germline CDR1 reads MDHEN; CDR2 reads SYDVKM. This CDR3 has 15 residues. The chain's CDR3 is CASSQLLAGPIPQYF. Here the CDR3 DNA reads TGTGCCAGCAGTCAACTGCTAGCGGGACCCATCCCGCAGTATTTT.

The gene calls are TRBV9 and TRBJ2-1; 8 positions match TRBD2. J gave up 5 bases and V 1 base, and 5 bases lay outside the gene matches. This CDR3 contains 15 residues. Germline CDR1 and CDR2: SGDLS and YYNGEE. The CDR3 nucleotides read TGTGCCAGCAGCGTAAACGGGAGGGAAGACAATGAGCAGTTCTTC. Translation: CASSVNGREDNEQFF.

This chain links TRBV5-1 with TRBJ2-5, with 9 bases lining up with TRBD2. V shed 6 bases and J 2 bases; nucleotides not matched to a gene: 2. Per germline, CDR1 SGHRS and CDR2 YFSETQ. CDR3 length equals 13 residues. CDR3 sequence: CASTAGGQETQYF. In DNA, the CDR3 is TGCGCCAGCACGGCGGGAGGGCAAGAGACCCAGTACTTC.

This clonotype showed up just a few times. The chain couples TRBV7-2 to TRBJ2-1; 9 nucleotides line up with TRBD2. The CDR3 sequence is 16 residues long. J gave up 3 bases and V 2 bases, and 5 bases lay outside the gene matches. Germline CDR1 and CDR2: SGHTA and FQGNSA. CDR3 sequence reads: CASSLSGGRDYNEQFF. In DNA, the CDR3 is TGTGCCAGCAGCTTATCGGGCGGGAGGGACTACAATGAGCAGTTCTTC.

This clonotype has at least ten counts. The V gene is TRBV9, the J gene TRBJ1-1; D unclear. The length of the CDR3 is 14 residues. Trimming removed 0 bases at V and 4 bases at J, with 10 bases between. CDR1 SGDLS and CDR2 YYNGEE come from the germline V gene. Written as DNA, the CDR3 is TGTGCCAGCAGCGTAGCGGAGGTAGGCACTGAAGCTTTCTTT. Protein sequence: CASSVAEVGTEAFF. Looking up the rest from reference TRBV9 and TRBJ1-1 gives the full variable domain: DSGVTQTPKHLITATGQRVTLRCSPRSGDLSVYWYQQSLDQGLQFLIQYYNGEERAKGNILERFSAQQFPDLHSELNLSSLELGDSALYFCASSVAEVGTEAFFGQGTRLTVV.